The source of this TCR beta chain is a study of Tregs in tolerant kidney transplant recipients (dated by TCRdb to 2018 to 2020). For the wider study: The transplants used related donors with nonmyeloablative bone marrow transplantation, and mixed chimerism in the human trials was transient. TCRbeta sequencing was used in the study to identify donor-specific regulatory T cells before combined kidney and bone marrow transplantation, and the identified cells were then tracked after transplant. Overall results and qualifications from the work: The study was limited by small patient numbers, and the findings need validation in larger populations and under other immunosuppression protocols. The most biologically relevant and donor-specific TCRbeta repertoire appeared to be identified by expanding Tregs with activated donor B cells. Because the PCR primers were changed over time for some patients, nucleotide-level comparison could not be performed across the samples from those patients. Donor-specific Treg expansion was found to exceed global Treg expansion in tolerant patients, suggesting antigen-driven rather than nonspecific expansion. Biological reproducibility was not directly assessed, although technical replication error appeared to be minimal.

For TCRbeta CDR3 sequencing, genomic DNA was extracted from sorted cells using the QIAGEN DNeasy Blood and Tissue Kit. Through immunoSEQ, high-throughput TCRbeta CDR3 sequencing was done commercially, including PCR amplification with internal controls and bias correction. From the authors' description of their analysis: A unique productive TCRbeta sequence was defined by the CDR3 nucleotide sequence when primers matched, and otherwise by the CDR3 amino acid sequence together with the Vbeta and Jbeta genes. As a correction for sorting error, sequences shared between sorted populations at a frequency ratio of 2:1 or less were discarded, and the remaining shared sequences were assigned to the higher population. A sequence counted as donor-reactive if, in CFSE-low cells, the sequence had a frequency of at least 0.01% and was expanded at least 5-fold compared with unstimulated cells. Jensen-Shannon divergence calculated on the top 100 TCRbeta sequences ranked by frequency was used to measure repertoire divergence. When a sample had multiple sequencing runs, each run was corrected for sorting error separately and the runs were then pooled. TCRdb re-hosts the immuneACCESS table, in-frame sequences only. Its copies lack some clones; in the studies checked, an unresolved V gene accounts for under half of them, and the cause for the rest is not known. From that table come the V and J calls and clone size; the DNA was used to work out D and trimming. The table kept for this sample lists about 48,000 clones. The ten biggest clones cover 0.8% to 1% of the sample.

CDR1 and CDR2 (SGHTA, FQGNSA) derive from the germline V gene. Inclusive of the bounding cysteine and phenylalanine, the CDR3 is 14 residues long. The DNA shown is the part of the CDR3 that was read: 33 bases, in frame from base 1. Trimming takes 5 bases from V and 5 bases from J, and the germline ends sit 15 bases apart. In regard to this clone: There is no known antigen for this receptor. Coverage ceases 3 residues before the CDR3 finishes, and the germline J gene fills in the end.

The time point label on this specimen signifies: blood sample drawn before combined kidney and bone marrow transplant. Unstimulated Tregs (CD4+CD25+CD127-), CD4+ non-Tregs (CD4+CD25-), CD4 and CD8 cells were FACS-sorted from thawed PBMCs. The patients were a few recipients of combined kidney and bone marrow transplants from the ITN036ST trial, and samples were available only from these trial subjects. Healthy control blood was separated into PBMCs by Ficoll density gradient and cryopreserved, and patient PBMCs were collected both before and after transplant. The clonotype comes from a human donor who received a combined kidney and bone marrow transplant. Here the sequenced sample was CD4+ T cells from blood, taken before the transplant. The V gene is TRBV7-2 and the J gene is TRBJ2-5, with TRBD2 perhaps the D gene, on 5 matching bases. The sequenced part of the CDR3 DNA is TGTGCCAGCAGCCTTGGACTGGCCAGGGAGACC. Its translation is CASSLGLARET. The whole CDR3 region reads CASSLGLARETQYF.